This entry lists 14 T cell receptor beta chains sequenced from one sample in a study of cytomegalovirus exposure and HLA in healthy donors. The PCR used 60 Vbeta and 13 Jbeta primers. Sequencing was performed with immunoSEQ multiplex PCR; in TCRdb, only in-frame clones are kept and a portion is missing. The table includes more than 150,000 clones, approximately 84% detected once. Sequenced sample: PBMCs. Receptors originate from a woman in her 50s in good health and CMV-seropositive.

The chain carries TRBV5-1 and TRBJ2-3, with 9 positions matching TRBD2. Germline lookup yields CDR1 SGHRS and CDR2 YFSETQ. The J segment lost 0 bases and the V segment lost 5 bases, leaving 7 bases of the junction unmatched. This CDR3 is 16 amino acids long. The chain's CDR3 is CASSGGGGTSTDTQYF. The CDR3 DNA is TGCGCCAGCAGTGGCGGGGGGGGTACAAGCACAGATACGCAGTATTTT. Complete variable domain (other parts from reference TRBV5-1 and TRBJ2-3): KAGVTQTPRYLIKTRGQQVTLSCSPISGHRSVSWYQQTPGQGLQFLFEYFSETQRNKGNFPGRFSGRQFSNSRSEMNVSTLELGDSALYLCASSGGGGTSTDTQYFGPGTRLTVL.

On this clone: Compared with germline, one end of the junction differs, possibly owing to a read error. The chain is built from TRBV5-1 and TRBJ2-5; TRBD2 matches 8 bases. Germline V gene sequence: CDR1 SGHRS, CDR2 YFSETQ. This CDR3 has 15 residues. In DNA, the CDR3 is TGTGCCAGCAGCCTGCTTAGCGGGGTTGCCGAAACCCAGTACTTC. Protein: CASSLLSGVAETQYF.

This chain connects TRBV4-2 to TRBJ2-3, with 8 bases that match TRBD2. CDR3 length equals 15 residues. CDR1 LGHNA and CDR2 YNFKEQ come from the germline V gene. J gave up 4 bases and V 4 bases, and 7 bases lay outside the gene matches. The CDR3 region is CASSLSGDPPDTQYF. Written as DNA, the CDR3 is TGTGCCAGCAGCCTTAGCGGGGACCCCCCAGATACGCAGTATTTT.

The rearrangement links TRBV6-1 to TRBJ2-7; TRBD1 matches at 7 bases. CDR1 is MNHNS and CDR2 is SASEGT in the germline V gene. This CDR3 is built from 14 residues. After removal of 4 bases from V and 6 bases from J, the junction contained 9 bases not matched to a gene. CDR3 DNA: TGTGCCAGCAGTGCCATAGACAGGGCGAGCGAGCAGTACTTC. Protein: CASSAIDRASEQYF.

The chain recombines TRBV10-2 with TRBJ2-3, with TRBD2 matching 8 bases. The CDR3 loop spans 15 amino acids. Germline values: CDR1 WSHSY, CDR2 SAAADI. J lost 6 bases, V lost 3 bases, and 8 bases had no gene match. CDR3 loop: CASSDGGARADTQYF. The CDR3 coding sequence is TGCGCCAGCAGTGACGGGGGGGCGAGGGCGGATACGCAGTATTTT.

The chain couples TRBV18 to TRBJ2-7, with D maybe TRBD1 (6 bases). CDR3 size: 14 residues. Germline loops: CDR1 KGHSH, CDR2 LQKENI. Trimming removed 3 bases at V and 2 bases at J, with 11 bases between. The CDR3: CASSPPGTPYEQYF. DNA for the CDR3: TGTGCCAGCTCACCCCCCGGGACACCCTACGAGCAGTACTTC. Complete variable domain (other parts from reference TRBV18 and TRBJ2-7): NAGVMQNPRHLVRRRGQEARLRCSPMKGHSHVYWYRQLPEEGLKFMVYLQKENIIDESGMPKERFSAEFPKEGPSILRIQQVVRGDSAAYFCASSPPGTPYEQYFGPGTRLTVT.

This clone has a handful of counts. The chain combines TRBV6-1 with TRBJ2-7; tentatively, D is TRBD1 (6 bases). The length of the CDR3 is 15 residues. V lost 6 bases, J lost 1 base, and 16 bases lay in between. Germline V gene sequence: CDR1 MNHNS, CDR2 SASEGT. The chain's CDR3 is CASRNNRDTSYEQYF. In DNA, the CDR3 is TGTGCCAGCAGAAACAACCGGGACACTTCCTACGAGCAGTACTTC.

This clone was seen once. J is TRBJ2-1 and V is TRBV15; unclear D gene. The germline V and J ends were trimmed by 4 bases and 12 bases, with 10 bases remaining between them. This CDR3 contains 11 residues. CDR1 and CDR2 from the germline V gene are LNHNV and YYDKDF (reference sequence). This CDR3 is CATSTDFMQFF. In nucleotides, the CDR3 is TGTGCCACCAGCACCGACTTCATGCAGTTCTTC.

This clone was counted between two and nine times. Sequence at one end of the junction differs from germline and may be a read error. The V call is TRBV29-1, the J call TRBJ2-1; TRBD1 aligns across 7 bases. CDR1 and CDR2 (germline): SQVTM, ANQGSEA. The CDR3 is 15 amino acids. Here the CDR3 reads CSVEVWDSSYTEQFF. CDR3 in DNA: TGCAGTGTTGAAGTGTGGGACAGCTCCTACACTGAGCAGTTCTTC.

For this clone: Other nucleotide sequences in the sample specify the same CDR3. The chain has TRBV18 and TRBJ1-5; TRBD1 agrees at 7 bases. The CDR3 extends over 13 amino acids. Looked up from germline, CDR1 is KGHSH and CDR2 is LQKENI. V gave up 3 bases and J gave up 4 bases; unmatched junction bases: 0. The CDR3 protein is CASSPDRNQPQHF. The CDR3 DNA sequence: TGTGCCAGCTCACCGGACAGGAATCAGCCCCAGCATTTT.

In its sample, this clone was seen a few times. This chain links TRBV10-3 with TRBJ1-3; 7 bases match TRBD1. J gave up 0 bases and V 6 bases, and 5 bases lay outside the gene matches. Germline-derived CDR1 and CDR2 are ENHRY and SYGVKD. The CDR3 length is 15 residues. This CDR3 reads CAISDGTDSGNTIYF. CDR3 coding DNA: TGTGCCATCAGCGATGGGACAGACTCTGGAAACACCATATATTTT.

In DNA, the CDR3 is TGTGCCAGCAAGGTGGAGACCGGGGAGCTGTTTTTT. Translation: CASKVETGELFF. V is TRBV28 and J is TRBJ2-2; D not resolved. The CDR3 sequence is 12 residues long. Germline V lookup: CDR1 MDHEN, CDR2 SYDVKM. V was trimmed by 7 bases and J by 5 bases, leaving 8 bases between them.

The CDR3 region is CASSPRDRDQPQHF. In DNA, the CDR3 is TGTGCCAGCTCACCGAGGGACAGGGATCAGCCCCAGCATTTT. The chain uses TRBV18 and TRBJ1-5; TRBD1 matches at 9 bases. CDR1 is KGHSH, CDR2 LQKENI, per germline. The V segment lost 3 bases and the J segment 5 bases; nucleotides outside the gene matches: 2. The length of the CDR3 is 14 residues.

This rearrangement joins TRBV28 to TRBJ2-7, with 7 bases identical to TRBD1. CDR3 length: 14 residues. Trimming removed 7 bases from V and 0 bases from J; junction bases left unmatched: 6. Germline V CDR1 and CDR2: MDHEN, SYDVKM. The CDR3 sequence: CASMDRLHSYEQYF. The CDR3 DNA is TGTGCCAGCATGGACAGGCTTCACTCCTACGAGCAGTACTTC.